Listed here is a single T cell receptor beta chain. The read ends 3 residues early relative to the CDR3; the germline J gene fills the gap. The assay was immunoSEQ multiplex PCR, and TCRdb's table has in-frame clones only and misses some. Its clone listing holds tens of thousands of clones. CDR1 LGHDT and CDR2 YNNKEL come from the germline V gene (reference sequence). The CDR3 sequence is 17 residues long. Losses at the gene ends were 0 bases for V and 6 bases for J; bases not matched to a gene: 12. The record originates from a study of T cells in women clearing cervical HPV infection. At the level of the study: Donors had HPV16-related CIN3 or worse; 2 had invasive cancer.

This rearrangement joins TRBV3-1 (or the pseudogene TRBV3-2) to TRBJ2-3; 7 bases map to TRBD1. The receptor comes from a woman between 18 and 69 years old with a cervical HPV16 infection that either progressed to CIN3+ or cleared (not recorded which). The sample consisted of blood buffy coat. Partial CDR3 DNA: TGTGCCAGCAGCCAAGAAGGGGGCGGGCGGTTCAGGGATACG. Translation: CASSQEGGGRFRDT. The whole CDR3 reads CASSQEGGGRFRDTQYF.